What follows are 31 T cell receptor beta chains derived from one specimen sequenced in a study of blood T cell repertoires in COVID-19. The data were produced by immunoSEQ multiplex PCR, yet TCRdb's version contains in-frame clones alone and is incomplete. The repertoire holds fewer than 95,000 clones, with roughly nine tenths as singletons. What was sequenced was peripheral blood. The receptor set was obtained from a male donor with acute or convalescent COVID-19.

The rearrangement uses TRBV11-1 and TRBJ2-3, with 7 bases fitting TRBD1. Looked up from germline, CDR1 is SGHAT and CDR2 is FQDESV (reference sequence). Unmatched junction bases numbered 1, after V lost 1 base and J lost 0 bases. The CDR3 consists of 15 residues. CDR3 loop: CASSLGGGSTDTQYF. In nucleotides, the CDR3 is TGTGCCAGCAGCTTAGGAGGGGGCAGCACAGATACGCAGTATTTT. The full variable domain, rest sourced from reference TRBV11-1 and TRBJ2-3, is EAEVAQSPRYKITEKSQAVAFWCDPISGHATLYWYRQILGQGPELLVQFQDESVVDDSQLPKDRFSAERLKGVDSTLKIQPAELGDSAMYLCASSLGGGSTDTQYFGPGTRLTVL.

This chain links TRBV6-5 with TRBJ2-7; 10 nucleotides agree with TRBD1. Looked up from germline, CDR1 is MNHEY and CDR2 is SVGAGI. Trimming removed 5 bases from V and 5 bases from J; junction bases left unmatched: 9. The CDR3 runs 15 residues. CDR3 amino acids: CASSQRQGAWNEQYF. In DNA form, the CDR3 reads TGTGCCAGCAGTCAGAGACAGGGGGCTTGGAACGAGCAGTACTTC.

The chain couples TRBV5-1 to TRBJ1-2; D possibly corresponds to TRBD1 (5 bases). This CDR3 region has 19 residues. The V gene lost 3 bases and the J gene lost 3 bases, with 27 bases spanning the gap. Looked up from germline, CDR1 is SGHRS and CDR2 is YFSETQ. As DNA, the CDR3 is TGCGCCAGCAGCTGGCGCCCTCGGATGGGACTCCGGGCCGACTATGGCTACACCTTC. Translating it yields CASSWRPRMGLRADYGYTF. Filled out from reference TRBV5-1 and TRBJ1-2, the complete variable domain reads KAGVTQTPRYLIKTRGQQVTLSCSPISGHRSVSWYQQTPGQGLQFLFEYFSETQRNKGNFPGRFSGRQFSNSRSEMNVSTLELGDSALYLCASSWRPRMGLRADYGYTFGSGTRLTVV.

V gene TRBV7-2 combines with J gene TRBJ2-6; D is uncertain. CDR1 SGHTA and CDR2 FQGNSA come from the germline V gene. Trimming removed 0 bases from V and 4 bases from J, with 7 bases in between. This CDR3 comprises 15 residues. The CDR3 spells CASSLASVGANVLTF. The DNA for the CDR3 is TGTGCCAGCAGCTTAGCCAGCGTGGGGGCCAACGTCCTGACTTTC.

This chain joins TRBV28 and TRBJ1-3; D is undetermined. Germline CDR1 and CDR2: MDHEN and SYDVKM. With 8 bases removed from V and 4 bases from J, the gap between germline ends came to 9 bases. The CDR3 runs to 12 residues. CDR3 protein: CASVSGGNTIYF. The CDR3 nucleotides are TGTGCCAGCGTCTCCGGGGGAAACACCATATATTTT.

This rearrangement joins TRBV29-1 to TRBJ2-5; the match to TRBD1 covers 8 bases. The trim removed 0 bases at V and 5 bases at J, leaving 5 bases unmatched. The CDR3 contains 14 residues. CDR1 and CDR2 from the germline V gene are SQVTM and ANQGSEA. CDR3 loop: CSVEDWTGQETQYF. CDR3 DNA sequence: TGCAGCGTTGAAGATTGGACAGGGCAGGAGACCCAGTACTTC.

This chain links TRBV5-5 with TRBJ2-5; 10 bases align to TRBD1. CDR1 and CDR2 from the germline V gene are SGHKS and YYEKEE (reference sequence). CDR3 length: 12 amino acids. The V gene end was trimmed by 0 bases and the J gene end by 10 bases; junction bases not matched to a gene: 0. The CDR3 bases are TGTGCCAGCAGCTTGGGGACAGGGGGCCAGTACTTC. Its translation is CASSLGTGGQYF.

The chain uses TRBV28 and TRBJ1-6, with unresolved D. Germline CDR1 and CDR2: MDHEN and SYDVKM. This CDR3 is built from 14 residues. V lost 5 bases to trimming and J lost 7 bases, with 12 bases between them. For the CDR3, the DNA is TGTGCCAGCAGTCCCTCCGGGGTCAATTCACCCCTCCACTTT. Translation: CASSPSGVNSPLHF.

The table lists this clone with a count of one. The chain uses TRBV2 and TRBJ1-5, with 9 bases lining up with TRBD1. Germline V gene data show CDR1 as SNHLY and CDR2 as FYNNEI. The CDR3 consists of 13 residues. V lost 5 bases and J lost 11; bases outside the gene matches: 7. In DNA, the CDR3 is TGTGCCAGCAGTCGACAGGGGGAACGGACCCAGCATTTT. It encodes CASSRQGERTQHF. Together with reference TRBV2 and TRBJ1-5, the CDR3 gives the full variable domain: EPEVTQTPSHQVTQMGQEVILRCVPISNHLYFYWYRQILGQKVEFLVSFYNNEISEKSEIFDDQFSVERPDGSNFTLKIRSTKLEDSAMYFCASSRQGERTQHFGDGTRLSIL.

The V gene is TRBV30, the J gene TRBJ1-2, with TRBD1 matching 10 bases. Trimming took 5 bases from V and 8 from J; bases not matched to a gene: 20. Germline V gene sequence: CDR1 GTSNPN, CDR2 SVGIG (reference sequence). CDR3 length equals 17 residues. CDR3 sequence (DNA): TGTGCCTGGGGGGGCCGGAATTCGGGACAGGGGAGAGGAGGCTACACCTTC. Its protein product is CAWGGRNSGQGRGGYTF.

This rearrangement joins TRBV21-1 to TRBJ2-3; the table calls TRBD1, which could not be checked here. TRBV21-1 is marked as a pseudogene. CDR3 length equals 14 residues. CDR3 nucleotide sequence: TGTGCCAGCAGCAAAGAGAACAGTGTAGATACGCAGTATTTT. It specifies CASSKENSVDTQYF.

The chain combines TRBV9 with TRBJ2-3; 10 bases line up with TRBD2. Germline V gives CDR1 SGDLS, CDR2 YYNGEE. The ends lost 2 bases at V and 5 bases at J; junction bases unmatched: 11. The CDR3 covers 17 residues. CDR3 nucleotides: TGTGCCAGCAGCGTTCACGGGCTAGCGGGGGATGGAGATACGCAGTATTTT. Amino acid sequence: CASSVHGLAGDGDTQYF.

This CDR3 reads CASSYLGLVEDTQYF. CDR3 in DNA: TGTGCCAGCAGTTATTTGGGACTAGTGGAGGATACGCAGTATTTT. The rearrangement joins TRBV6-5 to TRBJ2-3, with TRBD2 matching over 8 bases. CDR3 length equals 15 residues. Germline lookup yields CDR1 MNHEY and CDR2 SVGAGI. V was clipped by 3 bases and J by 6 bases; unmatched bases: 8.

This sequence joins TRBV14 and TRBJ2-3; TRBD2 matches at 8 bases. Germline V gene sequence: CDR1 SGHDN, CDR2 FVKESK. Germline trimming cut 5 bases from V and 4 bases from J; bases unmatched to any gene: 20. The CDR3 extends over 19 amino acids. Here the CDR3 DNA reads TGTGCCAGCAGCTACACGCGGGCAGGGACGGGGGGGCCGTCAGATACGCAGTATTTT. Translating it yields CASSYTRAGTGGPSDTQYF.

The chain employs TRBV7-2 and TRBJ1-2; possibly TRBD1 for D (6 bases). The V and J ends lost 5 bases and 8 bases respectively, with 12 bases between them. Germline loops: CDR1 SGHTA, CDR2 FQGNSA. The CDR3 has 12 amino acids. CDR3 sequence (DNA): TGTGCCAGCAGCCCTCACAGGGACGGCTACACCTTC. Translating gives CASSPHRDGYTF.

This chain links TRBV5-4 with TRBJ2-1; possible D gene TRBD2, 7 bases. The V gene lost 0 bases and the J gene lost 6 bases, with 13 bases spanning the gap. The CDR3 covers 15 residues. Germline loops: CDR1 SGHNT, CDR2 YYREEE (reference sequence). CDR3 in DNA: TGTGCCAGCAGCTTGGGAGGGGGGGCCCCCAATGAGCAGTTCTTC. It is translated as CASSLGGGAPNEQFF.

The chain couples TRBV5-1 to TRBJ1-1; 12 bases map to TRBD1. The germline V gene encodes CDR1 SGHRS and CDR2 YFSETQ. The junction had 9 bases not matched to a gene; V was cut back by 4 bases and J by 5 bases. There are 16 residues in the CDR3. CDR3 coding DNA: TGCGCCAGCAGCGGGGGGACAGGGGGCGCAGGAACTGAAGCTTTCTTT. Translating gives CASSGGTGGAGTEAFF.

The chain links TRBV5-4 to TRBJ2-5, with 7 bases matching TRBD1. V shed 3 bases, J shed 0 bases, and the junction held 11 bases outside the gene matches. The CDR3 consists of 17 residues. Germline CDR1 SGHNT, CDR2 YYREEE (reference sequence). CDR3 in DNA: TGTGCCAGCAGCTCATCTGGGACAGACCATCACCAAGAGACCCAGTACTTC. Encoded protein: CASSSSGTDHHQETQYF.

This clone was picked up a small number of times. The CDR3 loop is CASSETGSSYNEQFF. The CDR3 bases are TGCGCCAGCAGCGAAACAGGGAGCTCCTACAATGAGCAGTTCTTC. The chain has TRBV5-1 and TRBJ2-1; maybe TRBD1 (6 bases). Germline CDR1 is SGHRS and CDR2 is YFSETQ. The V end was cut by 4 bases, the J end by 0 bases, with 11 bases between. The CDR3 is 15 residues long.

The chain joins TRBV6-4 to TRBJ1-5; D unclear. The CDR3 has 17 amino acids. Germline-derived CDR1 and CDR2 are MRHNA and SNTAGT. Trimming pared 6 bases from V and 0 bases from J, leaving 18 bases between. The CDR3 DNA reads as TGTGCCAGCAGAGCACAGAGACGGAAGAATAGCAATCAGCCCCAGCATTTT. Translation gives CASRAQRRKNSNQPQHF.

The count of this clone is one. The sample holds other DNA sequences that translate to the same CDR3. V is TRBV4-2 and J is TRBJ2-3, with 11 bases identical to TRBD2. Germline CDR1 reads LGHNA; CDR2 reads YNFKEQ. J lost 3 bases, V lost 3 bases, and 5 bases had no gene match. This CDR3 is 16 amino acids long. The CDR3 DNA sequence: TGTGCCAGCAGCCAGGCACTAGCGGGGGATACAGATACGCAGTATTTT. Translation: CASSQALAGDTDTQYF.

The chain links TRBV5-4 to TRBJ1-3; TRBD1 aligns across 10 bases. CDR1 and CDR2 from the germline V gene are SGHNT and YYREEE (reference sequence). V lost 4 bases to trimming and J lost 0 bases; unmatched junction nucleotides: 7. The CDR3 is made up of 17 amino acids. The CDR3 is CASSPPGTGVSGNTIYF. The CDR3 bases are TGTGCCAGCAGCCCCCCCGGGACAGGGGTCTCTGGAAACACCATATATTTT.

The chain joins TRBV5-5 to TRBJ2-5; D not certain. With 4 bases removed from V and 4 bases from J, the gap between germline ends came to 11 bases. The CDR3 is 13 amino acids. Germline V gives CDR1 SGHKS, CDR2 YYEKEE (reference sequence). This chain's CDR3 is CASSGPSLETQYF. Written as DNA, the CDR3 is TGTGCCAGCAGCGGGCCAAGCTTAGAGACCCAGTACTTC.

The chain combines TRBV29-1 with TRBJ1-5, with TRBD1 matching over 8 bases. After removal of 6 bases from V and 3 bases from J, the junction contained 4 bases not matched to a gene. Germline V lookup: CDR1 SQVTM, CDR2 ANQGSEA. CDR3 size: 13 residues. The CDR3 protein is CSVGQGVNQPQHF. As DNA, the CDR3 is TGCAGCGTAGGACAGGGTGTCAATCAGCCCCAGCATTTT.

This clone was seen once. The V call is TRBV6-6, the J call TRBJ1-6; 9 positions agree with TRBD1. This CDR3 region has 15 residues. V lost 5 bases to trimming and J lost 14 bases; unmatched junction nucleotides: 13. CDR1 MNHNY and CDR2 SVGAGI come from the germline V gene (reference sequence). CDR3 nucleotides: TGTGCCAGCAGTAACGCCGGGACAGGGCCCGTCGCCCTCCACTTT. Protein: CASSNAGTGPVALHF.

The chain joins TRBV5-1 to TRBJ2-1, with TRBD1 as a possible D gene (6 bases). Germline CDR1 SGHRS, CDR2 YFSETQ. Trimming took 4 bases from V and 12 from J, leaving 20 bases between them. This CDR3 has 14 amino acids. This CDR3 reads CASSLYLTGSGQFF. The DNA for the CDR3 is TGCGCCAGCAGCCTCTACTTGACAGGTTCCGGGCAGTTCTTC.

The chain couples TRBV9 to TRBJ2-7, with 8 bases lining up with TRBD1. Looked up from germline, CDR1 is SGDLS and CDR2 is YYNGEE. The V gene end was trimmed by 3 bases and the J gene end by 9 bases; junction bases not matched to a gene: 17. The CDR3 spans 16 residues. The CDR3 sequence is CASSEEPGQVLRGQYF. The CDR3 nucleotides are TGTGCCAGCAGCGAAGAACCGGGACAGGTCCTACGAGGGCAGTACTTC.

Only one count was recorded for this clone. The chain joins TRBV7-9 to TRBJ2-3, with TRBD2 matching 8 bases. The CDR3 sequence is 15 residues long. V lost 5 bases to trimming and J lost 2 bases; unmatched junction nucleotides: 6. Germline V gene sequence: CDR1 SEHNR, CDR2 FQNEAQ (reference sequence). DNA for the CDR3: TGTGCCAGCAGCCGCGGGGGGTCCTACACAGATACGCAGTATTTT. Translation gives CASSRGGSYTDTQYF.

This sequence joins TRBV2 and TRBJ1-4; 10 positions agree with TRBD1. CDR3 length equals 15 residues. V was clipped by 8 bases and J by 8 bases; unmatched bases: 11. Looked up from germline, CDR1 is SNHLY and CDR2 is FYNNEI. CDR3 region: CASRTSRTGGEKLFF. CDR3 sequence (DNA): TGTGCCAGCCGTACAAGCCGGACAGGGGGAGAAAAACTGTTTTTT.

The CDR3, as DNA: TGTGCCAGCAGCTTACCAGGGACAGGGGTAGAGACCCAGTACTTC. Translation: CASSLPGTGVETQYF. The rearrangement links TRBV5-4 to TRBJ2-5; the match to TRBD1 covers 10 bases. V was pared by 2 bases and J by 4 bases, with 5 bases of the junction left unmatched. The V gene's germline CDR1 is SGHNT and CDR2 YYREEE (reference sequence). This CDR3 comprises 15 residues.

The chain recombines TRBV6-2 or TRBV6-3 with TRBJ1-2; TRBD1 aligns across 12 bases. This CDR3 has 14 residues. Trimming at V came to 2 bases and at J to 7 bases, leaving 2 bases not matched to a gene. Germline CDR1 is MNHEY and CDR2 is SVGEGT. In DNA form, the CDR3 reads TGTGCCAGCAGTTACGGGACAGGGGGCTCTGGCTACACCTTC. This translates into CASSYGTGGSGYTF.